These 5 T cell receptor beta chains were all obtained from the same sample, sequenced in a study of blood T cell repertoires in COVID-19. Profiled with immunoSEQ multiplex PCR; TCRdb holds only in-frame clones, not every one. The sample lists about 230,000 clones, around 84% occurring once. Source material: peripheral blood. The receptors stem from a woman older than 75 with active or convalescent COVID-19.

This sequence joins TRBV5-1 and TRBJ1-2; TRBD1 matches 8 bases. Unmatched junction bases numbered 6, after V lost 0 bases and J lost 5 bases. Germline V gene sequence: CDR1 SGHRS, CDR2 YFSETQ. This CDR3 comprises 15 residues. As DNA, the CDR3 is TGCGCCAGCAGCTTGGGCACAGGGGGATCGTATGGCTACACCTTC. It codes for CASSLGTGGSYGYTF.

This chain connects TRBV5-4 to TRBJ2-5; 7 positions agree with TRBD1. Trimming cost V 6 bases and J 5 bases; bases outside gene matches: 10. Germline-derived CDR1 and CDR2 are SGHNT and YYREEE (reference sequence). This CDR3 spans 14 amino acids. The DNA for the CDR3 is TGTGCCAGCACAAATCAACAGGGGTTTGAGACCCAGTACTTC. It specifies CASTNQQGFETQYF.

The rearrangement links TRBV9 to TRBJ2-4; 9 bases line up with TRBD2. J gave up 6 bases and V 3 bases, and 1 base lay outside the gene matches. Germline CDR1 and CDR2: SGDLS and YYNGEE. CDR3 length: 13 residues. CDR3 residues: CASSASGINIQYF. CDR3 DNA: TGTGCCAGCAGCGCTAGCGGGATAAACATTCAGTACTTC.

V usage is TRBV18 and J usage is TRBJ2-6, with D possibly TRBD2 on 5 matching bases. Germline V gives CDR1 KGHSH, CDR2 LQKENI. The CDR3 has 14 amino acids. Trimming stripped 6 bases from V and 1 base from J, with 7 bases between. The CDR3 DNA reads as TGTGCCAGCTCCACGGGATCTGGGGCCAACGTCCTGACTTTC. This gives the protein CASSTGSGANVLTF.

The chain carries TRBV5-6 and TRBJ2-2, with D possibly being TRBD1 (6 bases). The CDR3 covers 17 residues. The germline V gene encodes CDR1 SGHDT and CDR2 YYEEEE. The V end lost 0 bases, the J end lost 1 base, and 13 bases lay between the germline ends. CDR3 sequence: CASSLGLRDKNTGELFF. In nucleotides, the CDR3 is TGTGCCAGCAGCTTGGGGCTCAGGGACAAGAACACCGGGGAGCTGTTTTTT.